Listed below are T cell receptor beta chains from one sample, sequenced in a study of cytomegalovirus exposure and HLA in healthy donors. Measured with immunoSEQ multiplex PCR; TCRdb has only the in-frame clones, and not every one. The sample contains some 180,000 clones, roughly 77% of which appear only once. Sequencing used PBMCs. Receptors originate from a woman in her 30s in good health and CMV-seronegative. The CDR3 runs from the conserved cysteine through the conserved F or W. Each record gives: J gene, V gene, CDR3 protein.

TRBJ1-2 | TRBV30 | CACPNSLGATGYTF
TRBJ1-1 | TRBV9 | CASTSMSGLDTEAFF
TRBJ2-2 | TRBV7-7 | CASSVLAGGHTGELFF
TRBJ2-1 | TRBV28 | CASSFGGSNEQFF
TRBJ2-5 | TRBV5-1 | CASSLVQGGRQETQYF
TRBJ2-6 | TRBV30 | CAWSVEGVGANVLTF
TRBJ2-1 | TRBV19 | CASASGRAGEQFF
TRBJ1-5 | TRBV6-6 | CASNSFGPQHF
TRBJ1-2 | TRBV6-5 | CASSPGGQLYGYTF
TRBJ1-1 | TRBV5-1 | CASSPTVAVEAFF
TRBJ1-5 | TRBV7-2 | CASSSARAGGTGAQHF
TRBJ2-5 | TRBV6-1 | CASSERIGETQYF
TRBJ2-5 | TRBV7-9 | CASSFGQGSETQYF
TRBJ2-1 | TRBV5-4 | CASSNTGGYNEQFF
TRBJ2-7 | TRBV2 | CASMGGYEQYF
TRBJ2-3 | TRBV5-1 | CASRGSGSTDTQYF
TRBJ2-7 | TRBV9 | CASSGGPEGYEQYF
TRBJ2-2 | TRBV4-1 | CASSQDRGTGELFF
TRBJ2-6 | TRBV14 | CASSPWTGKSSGANVLTF
TRBJ1-2 | TRBV5-6 | CASSLGGIGYTF
TRBJ2-6 | TRBV5-1 | CASSWSAGTSGANVLTF
TRBJ1-1 | TRBV11-2 | CASSPGGTEAFF
TRBJ1-4 | TRBV4-2 | CASSLHGTGNEKLFF
TRBJ1-2 | TRBV11-2 | CASSQGYYGYTF
TRBJ1-1 | TRBV5-1 | CASSLGQGLYTEAFF
TRBJ2-2 | TRBV6-5 | CASKQYRDTGELFF
TRBJ2-5 | TRBV25-1 | CASSTRVTQETQYF
TRBJ1-3 | TRBV7-7 | CASSRGQSSGNTIYF
TRBJ2-6 | TRBV5-8 | CASSRWGLNSGANVLTF
TRBJ2-2 | TRBV18 | CASATLGLDTGELFF
TRBJ1-3 | TRBV30 | CAWRAHELSGNTIYF
TRBJ2-5 | TRBV18 | CASSLFDRDRKETQYF
TRBJ2-1 | TRBV15 | CATRLRGGIYNEQFF
TRBJ2-7 | TRBV14 | CASSQQGYSYEQYF
TRBJ1-5 | TRBV4-1 | CASSQGDRSNQPQHF
TRBJ2-7 | TRBV4-1 | CASSQGGAGPHEQYF
TRBJ1-5 | TRBV28 | CASSFRPGRRDNQPQHF
TRBJ1-2 | TRBV7-8 | CASSLQTNYGYTF
TRBJ1-5 | TRBV10-3 | CAITGDLNQPQHF
TRBJ1-3 | TRBV27 | CASSPRGTHTIYF
TRBJ1-5 | TRBV6-5 | CASSYKGASQPQHF
TRBJ2-1 | TRBV6-5 | CASSYSGTASYNEQFF
TRBJ1-1 | TRBV14 | CASSQDRSLGEVFF
TRBJ1-3 | TRBV30 | CAWSPGGNTIYF
TRBJ2-7 | TRBV2 | CASKADSPHEQYF
TRBJ2-7 | TRBV5-1 | CASSLVVPQGSYEQYF
TRBJ1-1 | TRBV6-1 | CASSEGSPQEEAFF
TRBJ1-1 | TRBV5-1 | CASRRQNRQNTEAFF